A single sample gave rise to the 27 T cell receptor beta chains below, sequenced in a study of OX40 agonist ivuxolimab in advanced cancers. To prepare the library, the immunoSEQ multiplex PCR assay was applied. TCRdb obtained this table from immuneACCESS and retained in-frame rearrangements with V and J assigned. These tables miss some clones; where compared with another copy, unresolved V genes account for less than half of the shortfall, and the remainder is unexplained. The sample records 85,000 to 120,000 clones, about nine tenths of which are singletons. The ten largest clones represent 0.48% of the sample. This specimen consisted of CD4+ or CD8+ T cells sorted from blood, obtained in a trial of the OX40 agonist ivuxolimab. These receptors came from an adult with an advanced solid tumor such as melanoma, head and neck, liver or kidney cancer.

The rearrangement links TRBV7-9 to TRBJ2-3; no clear D gene. The length of the CDR3 is 14 residues. From germline, CDR1 is SEHNR and CDR2 FQNEAQ (reference sequence). Trimming took 3 bases from V and 0 from J, leaving 7 bases between them. As DNA, the CDR3 is TGTGCCAGCAGCTTGGGTTTCAGCACAGATACGCAGTATTTT. Translated, it gives CASSLGFSTDTQYF.

The CDR3 DNA reads as TGTGCCATCTCGGGGGGCCCTTTCAACGAGCAGTACTTC. Its translation: CAISGGPFNEQYF. The rearrangement links TRBV28 to TRBJ2-7; possibly TRBD2 for D (7 bases). Germline values: CDR1 MDHEN, CDR2 SYDVKM. V dropped 10 bases and J dropped 5 bases, with 18 bases sitting between them. CDR3 length: 13 amino acids. The whole variable domain, filled in from reference TRBV28 and TRBJ2-7, reads DVKVTQSSRYLVKRTGEKVFLECVQDMDHENMFWYRQDPGLGLRLIYFSYDVKMKEKGDIPEGYSVSREKKERFSLILESASTNQTSMYLCAISGGPFNEQYFGPGTRLTVT.

The chain uses TRBV18 and TRBJ1-4; D not certain. Germline V gives CDR1 KGHSH, CDR2 LQKENI. The CDR3 consists of 14 residues. The V end lost 1 base, the J end lost 2 bases, and 5 bases lay between the germline ends. In DNA form, the CDR3 reads TGTGCCAGCTCACCACAGCGGACTAATGAAAAACTGTTTTTT. Translated: CASSPQRTNEKLFF.

This sequence joins TRBV10-1 and TRBJ2-2; a possible D gene is TRBD2 (6 bases). Germline V lookup: CDR1 WNHNN, CDR2 SYGVQD (reference sequence). V shed 4 bases and J shed 1 base, with 19 bases lying between them. This CDR3 is 18 amino acids long. The CDR3: CASSGASYGTGNTGELFF. Here the CDR3 DNA reads TGCGCCAGCAGTGGGGCCAGCTACGGGACTGGGAACACCGGGGAGCTGTTTTTT.

This chain joins TRBV7-6 and TRBJ2-3; no reliable D call. The V and J ends lost 4 bases and 1 base respectively, with 12 bases between them. Germline V gene sequence: CDR1 SGHVS, CDR2 FNYEAQ. CDR3 length equals 15 residues. The DNA of the CDR3 is TGTGCCAGCAGCTCAACGGCGCTAGGCACAGATACGCAGTATTTT. It codes for CASSSTALGTDTQYF.

This chain joins TRBV7-8 and TRBJ2-7, with TRBD2 identical over 9 bases. The CDR3 spans 15 residues. V was pared by 4 bases and J by 3 bases, with 7 bases of the junction left unmatched. Germline-derived CDR1 and CDR2 are SGHVS and FQNEAQ. CDR3 bases: TGTGCCAGCAGCTCTGGGGCTAGCGGGGACTACGAGCAGTACTTC. It encodes CASSSGASGDYEQYF.

The gene calls are TRBV28 and TRBJ2-5, with 7 bases identical to TRBD2. The CDR3 has 16 amino acids. Germline V gene lookup returns CDR1 MDHEN and CDR2 SYDVKM. Trimming cost V 2 bases and J 3 bases; bases outside gene matches: 9. This chain's CDR3 is CASSLEEPGLKETQYF. The DNA of the CDR3 is TGTGCCAGCAGTTTAGAGGAGCCGGGACTAAAAGAGACCCAGTACTTC.

The chain has TRBV25-1 and TRBJ2-3; TRBD2 aligns across 7 bases. The CDR3 is 16 amino acids. Per the germline V gene, CDR1 is MGHDK and CDR2 is SYGVNS. The trim removed 3 bases at V and 6 bases at J, leaving 12 bases unmatched. The CDR3 reads CASSEASGVASDTQYF. DNA for the CDR3: TGTGCCAGCAGTGAGGCGAGCGGGGTAGCAAGTGATACGCAGTATTTT.

The rearrangement links TRBV6-4 to TRBJ1-1; D unclear. This CDR3 has 15 amino acids. The V and J ends lost 0 bases and 4 bases respectively, with 12 bases between them. Germline V lookup: CDR1 MRHNA, CDR2 SNTAGT. CDR3 protein: CASSDSGIPGTEAFF. The CDR3 DNA is TGTGCCAGCAGTGACTCGGGGATTCCGGGCACTGAAGCTTTCTTT.

The rearrangement joins TRBV19 to TRBJ1-5, with 9 bases matching TRBD1. Germline V gene data show CDR1 as LNHDA and CDR2 as SQIVND (reference sequence). The V and J ends lost 8 bases and 6 bases, in that order; junction bases with no gene match: 14. The CDR3 length is 16 residues. CDR3 DNA sequence: TGTGCCAGTGCCGCTAACGACAGGGGGTTAAGTCAGCCCCAGCATTTT. Amino acids: CASAANDRGLSQPQHF.

J is TRBJ2-7 and V is TRBV19, with TRBD1 identical over 7 bases. Germline trimming cut 5 bases from V and 5 bases from J; bases unmatched to any gene: 18. CDR3 length: 17 amino acids. Germline CDR1 LNHDA, CDR2 SQIVND (reference sequence). The CDR3 loop reads CASSPPIRQGRMNEQYF. Here the CDR3 DNA reads TGTGCCAGTAGTCCACCCATCAGACAGGGCCGTATGAACGAGCAGTACTTC.

Regarding this clone: At one end, the junction sequence differs from germline, possibly due to a read error. The chain is built from TRBV7-7 and TRBJ2-3, with 8 bases that match TRBD2. This CDR3 has 16 residues. Germline assignment: CDR1 SSHAT and CDR2 FNYEAQ (reference sequence). Here the CDR3 DNA reads TGTGCTAGCAGCTTAGGACGCGGGGGGTCAACAGATACGCAGTATTTT. Protein sequence: CASSLGRGGSTDTQYF. The whole variable domain, remainder taken from reference TRBV7-7 and TRBJ2-3, is GAGVSQSPRYKVTKRGQDVTLRCDPISSHATLYWYQQALGQGPEFLTYFNYEAQPDKSGLPSDRFSAERPEGSISTLTIQRTEQRDSAMYRCASSLGRGGSTDTQYFGPGTRLTVL.

The rearrangement joins TRBV7-9 to TRBJ1-4; D is uncertain. CDR1 SEHNR and CDR2 FQNEAQ come from the germline V gene (reference sequence). V gave up 4 bases and J gave up 8 bases, with 14 bases separating them. The CDR3 length is 14 residues. CDR3 loop: CASSSGLSREKLFF. CDR3 DNA sequence: TGTGCCAGCAGCTCGGGCCTTTCCCGAGAAAAACTGTTTTTT.

The chain combines TRBV19 with TRBJ2-3, with D possibly matching TRBD1 (5 bases). V gave up 2 bases and J gave up 0 bases, with 6 bases separating them. Germline V lookup: CDR1 LNHDA, CDR2 SQIVND (reference sequence). The CDR3 has 14 amino acids. The CDR3 DNA reads TGTGCCAGTAGTATATCAGGGAGCACAGATACGCAGTATTTT. Protein sequence: CASSISGSTDTQYF.

The chain carries TRBV9 and TRBJ1-2; tentative D call: TRBD1 (5 bases). Between the trimmed V and J ends, which lost 4 bases and 4 bases, there was a span of 17 bases. Germline-derived CDR1 and CDR2 are SGDLS and YYNGEE. This CDR3 has 15 residues. The DNA of the CDR3 is TGTGCCAGCAGCTCGCGCGACAGACCATCCTATGGCTACACCTTC. This codes for CASSSRDRPSYGYTF. Using reference TRBV9 and TRBJ1-2 for the parts outside the CDR3, the full variable domain is DSGVTQTPKHLITATGQRVTLRCSPRSGDLSVYWYQQSLDQGLQFLIQYYNGEERAKGNILERFSAQQFPDLHSELNLSSLELGDSALYFCASSSRDRPSYGYTFGSGTRLTVV.

This chain joins TRBV5-1 and TRBJ2-3; TRBD2 matches at 14 bases. Germline CDR1 is SGHRS and CDR2 is YFSETQ. V lost 4 bases and J lost 0; bases outside the gene matches: 4. This CDR3 region has 17 residues. DNA of the CDR3: TGCGCCAGCAGCCCGGGACTAGCGGGGGCTAGCACAGATACGCAGTATTTT. This sequence encodes CASSPGLAGASTDTQYF.

The V call is TRBV7-2, the J call TRBJ2-2; D unresolved. V was cut by 3 bases and J by 2 bases, with 10 bases left in between. This CDR3 has 15 amino acids. Germline-derived CDR1 and CDR2 are SGHTA and FQGNSA. The CDR3: CASSFGSVNTGELFF. DNA of the CDR3: TGTGCCAGCAGCTTTGGGTCGGTCAACACCGGGGAGCTGTTTTTT.

V is TRBV2 and J is TRBJ1-2; unclear D gene. From germline, CDR1 is SNHLY and CDR2 FYNNEI. V was trimmed by 0 bases and J by 2 bases, leaving 10 bases between them. This CDR3 comprises 15 residues. CDR3 in DNA: TGTGCCAGCAGTGAAGCGCCGAGCGGAAACTATGGCTACACCTTC. Translated, it gives CASSEAPSGNYGYTF.

The chain recombines TRBV2 with TRBJ1-1, with a possible D match to TRBD1 (6 bases). Germline V gives CDR1 SNHLY, CDR2 FYNNEI. Trimming removed 9 bases at V and 4 bases at J, with 15 bases between. The CDR3 extends over 13 amino acids. For the CDR3, the DNA is TGTGCCAGACGGGGGCGGTTGAGCACTGAAGCTTTCTTT. Its translation is CARRGRLSTEAFF.

This rearrangement joins TRBV6-1 to TRBJ2-1, with 7 bases that match TRBD2. Germline V gives CDR1 MNHNS, CDR2 SASEGT. The CDR3 has 13 amino acids. The V and J ends lost 6 bases and 9 bases, in that order; junction bases with no gene match: 8. The CDR3 nucleotides read TGTGCCAGCAGCCCCAGACCGGGAGGTGAGCAGTTCTTC. Translating it yields CASSPRPGGEQFF.

V usage is TRBV9 and J usage is TRBJ2-1; D is possibly TRBD1 (5 bases). The CDR3 loop spans 16 amino acids. Germline V gene lookup returns CDR1 SGDLS and CDR2 YYNGEE. V lost 3 bases to trimming and J lost 3 bases, with 16 bases between them. As DNA, the CDR3 is TGTGCCAGCAGCGACGACAGAGCCAGACGCTACAATGAGCAGTTCTTC. Translation gives CASSDDRARRYNEQFF.

This clone was recorded once. This chain connects TRBV7-2 to TRBJ1-1; D perhaps matches TRBD1 (5 bases). V was trimmed by 3 bases and J by 2 bases, leaving 13 bases between them. In germline, CDR1 is SGHTA, CDR2 FQGNSA. This CDR3 comprises 15 residues. CDR3 sequence reads: CASSFGGAGNTEAFF. DNA of the CDR3: TGTGCCAGCAGCTTTGGAGGGGCGGGAAACACTGAAGCTTTCTTT.

Only one count was recorded for this clone. The rearrangement uses TRBV7-2 and TRBJ2-7; possibly TRBD1 for D (5 bases). The CDR3 is made up of 14 amino acids. Trimming pared 6 bases from V and 1 base from J, leaving 13 bases between. Germline CDR1 and CDR2: SGHTA and FQGNSA. In DNA, the CDR3 is TGTGCCAGCAGGACAGCGCCTAATTCCTACGAGCAGTACTTC. This codes for CASRTAPNSYEQYF.

With regard to this clone: Its ends do not fully match the called genes, so a read error is possible. The chain recombines TRBV5-1 with TRBJ2-7; 11 nucleotides match TRBD1. Germline V gives CDR1 SGHRS, CDR2 YFSETQ. This CDR3 has 14 residues. Here the CDR3 reads CASSPGQGGREHYF. The CDR3 DNA reads TGCGCCAGCAGCCCGGGACAGGGGGGGCGCGAGCACTACTTC.

CDR3 sequence reads: CATHRGQLGTNEKLFF. DNA of the CDR3: TGTGCCACTCACAGGGGCCAGCTAGGCACTAATGAAAAACTGTTTTTT. The chain carries TRBV19 and TRBJ1-4, with 7 bases lining up with TRBD1. The trim removed 10 bases at V and 2 bases at J, leaving 13 bases unmatched. The CDR3 is 16 amino acids. Germline loops: CDR1 LNHDA, CDR2 SQIVND (reference sequence).

This rearrangement joins TRBV27 to TRBJ2-5; 10 bases line up with TRBD1. Germline lookup yields CDR1 MNHEY and CDR2 SMNVEV (reference sequence). Trimming at V came to 5 bases and at J to 8 bases, leaving 5 bases not matched to a gene. CDR3 length equals 13 residues. For the CDR3, the DNA is TGTGCCAGCAGTCCGGGACAGGGGTTCACCCAGTACTTC. Translating gives CASSPGQGFTQYF.

The chain employs TRBV5-1 and TRBJ1-4; D gene uncertain. V was cut by 0 bases and J by 4 bases, with 10 bases left in between. CDR1 is SGHRS, CDR2 YFSETQ, per germline. This CDR3 comprises 15 residues. The CDR3 DNA sequence: TGCGCCAGCAGCTTGGGTACCCGTTATAATGAAAAACTGTTTTTT. This encodes CASSLGTRYNEKLFF.